The clone carrying this T cell receptor (beta chain) was detected a few times. Sequenced by immunoSEQ multiplex PCR; TCRdb stores in-frame clones only, minus some. The sample records 250,000 or so clones, 89% being singletons. This entry comes from a study of blood T cell repertoires in COVID-19. Looking at the study overall: From the United States, Italy and Spain came samples of acute and convalescent COVID-19.

Germline values: CDR1 MNHEY, CDR2 SMNVEV (reference sequence). With 3 bases removed from V and 5 bases from J, the gap between germline ends came to 17 bases. The CDR3 length is 15 residues. The chain employs TRBV27 and TRBJ2-7; D is unclear. Sequencing input: peripheral blood. The clonotype was recovered from a woman in her thirties or forties who had recovered from COVID-19. In DNA form, the CDR3 reads TGTGCCAGCAGTTTTAAAATGACACCCCGGAACGAGCAGTACTTC. Translating gives CASSFKMTPRNEQYF.